The 15 T cell receptor beta chains below all came from one sample that was sequenced in a study of graft-versus-host responses after intestinal transplantation. Assay used: immunoSEQ multiplex PCR; TCRdb lists only in-frame clones, some missing. The data contain around 110,000 clones, roughly 89% of them singletons. These receptors have no identified antigens. The starting material was unstimulated CD4+ T cells sorted from spleen or lymph node cells, obtained before transplant. The source of these receptors is a human donor who was the organ donor for an intestinal transplant.

This rearrangement joins TRBV5-8 to TRBJ2-2; D unresolved. V was clipped by 9 bases and J by 1 base, with 10 bases between them. Germline values: CDR1 SGHTS, CDR2 YDEGEE. This CDR3 is 13 amino acids long. CDR3 amino acids: CATKNWNTGELFF. As DNA, the CDR3 is TGTGCCACCAAGAACTGGAACACCGGGGAGCTGTTTTTT.

The V call is TRBV11-2, the J call TRBJ2-4, with D tentatively TRBD2 (6 bases). CDR1 and CDR2 (germline): SGHAT, FQNNGV. The CDR3 extends over 14 amino acids. Trimming took 5 bases from V and 8 from J, leaving 16 bases between them. Here the CDR3 reads CASSPPRREDIQYF. As DNA, the CDR3 is TGTGCCAGCAGCCCCCCCCGCAGGGAGGACATTCAGTACTTC.

Here the CDR3 DNA reads TGTGCCAGCAGCCCACGACTGGGCGACAGGGCAGCTTTCTTT. Its protein is CASSPRLGDRAAFF. This sequence joins TRBV9 and TRBJ1-1, with TRBD1 matching 7 bases. Germline CDR1 SGDLS, CDR2 YYNGEE. There are 14 residues in the CDR3. V was clipped by 4 bases and J by 10 bases; unmatched bases: 13.

The J gene is TRBJ2-1, the V gene TRBV18; D possibly matches TRBD1 or TRBD2 (5 bases each). V lost 5 bases and J 0 bases, leaving 14 bases between the germline ends. There are 16 residues in the CDR3. Per the germline V gene, CDR1 is KGHSH and CDR2 is LQKENI. In DNA, the CDR3 is TGTGCCAGCTCAACGGGGCGGCCGAGCTCCTACAATGAGCAGTTCTTC. Translation gives CASSTGRPSSYNEQFF.

V is TRBV2 and J is TRBJ2-3; D is perhaps TRBD2 (6 bases). Deletions cut 8 bases from V and 0 bases from J, with 15 bases between. The CDR3 runs to 15 residues. The germline V gene encodes CDR1 SNHLY and CDR2 FYNNEI. This CDR3 is CASRSLTRSTDTQYF. CDR3 nucleotides: TGTGCCAGCCGATCCCTGACTAGGAGCACAGATACGCAGTATTTT.

The CDR3 sequence is CASSSPGLAFYEQYF. The DNA of the CDR3 is TGTGCCAGCAGTTCACCGGGACTAGCCTTCTACGAGCAGTACTTC. The rearrangement links TRBV28 to TRBJ2-7, with 9 bases that match TRBD2. The length of the CDR3 is 15 residues. Germline CDR1 reads MDHEN; CDR2 reads SYDVKM. The junction had 7 bases not matched to a gene; V was cut back by 4 bases and J by 3 bases. Full variable domain (remainder filled in from reference TRBV28 and TRBJ2-7): DVKVTQSSRYLVKRTGEKVFLECVQDMDHENMFWYRQDPGLGLRLIYFSYDVKMKEKGDIPEGYSVSREKKERFSLILESASTNQTSMYLCASSSPGLAFYEQYFGPGTRLTVT.

The genes are TRBV6-5 and TRBJ2-1; 8 bases fit TRBD2. Germline CDR1 and CDR2: MNHEY and SVGAGI. This CDR3 is built from 14 residues. The V gene end was trimmed by 7 bases and the J gene end by 10 bases; junction bases not matched to a gene: 12. CDR3 coding DNA: TGTGCCAGCAAAGAACACTCCCGGGGGGGAGAGCAGTTCTTC. Protein sequence: CASKEHSRGGEQFF.

The gene calls are TRBV11-2 and TRBJ2-1; 14 bases align to TRBD2. CDR1 is SGHAT, CDR2 FQNNGV, per germline. The CDR3 spans 19 residues. Germline trimming cut 3 bases from V and 1 base from J; bases unmatched to any gene: 8. The CDR3 bases are TGTGCCAGCAGCTTCAGCAACGGACTAGCGGGGGGATCCTACAATGAGCAGTTCTTC. It encodes CASSFSNGLAGGSYNEQFF.

This clone has only one observation. This sequence joins TRBV19 and TRBJ1-2; the D is unclear. Germline CDR1 is LNHDA and CDR2 is SQIVND (reference sequence). V lost 0 bases and J lost 5, with 13 bases in between. There are 15 residues in the CDR3. This CDR3 reads CASSIEPALRYGYTF. The DNA for the CDR3 is TGTGCCAGTAGTATAGAGCCGGCCCTTCGGTATGGCTACACCTTC. Complete variable domain (other parts from reference TRBV19 and TRBJ1-2): DGGITQSPKYLFRKEGQNVTLSCEQNLNHDAMYWYRQDPGQGLRLIYYSQIVNDFQKGDIAEGYSVSREKKESFPLTVTSAQKNPTAFYLCASSIEPALRYGYTFGSGTRLTVV.

This rearrangement joins TRBV11-2 to TRBJ1-1; TRBD1 aligns across 8 bases. The V and J ends lost 3 bases and 3 bases, in that order; junction bases with no gene match: 6. CDR1 is SGHAT, CDR2 FQNNGV, per germline. The length of the CDR3 is 15 residues. The CDR3 sequence is CASSLYQGAHTEAFF. The CDR3 nucleotides read TGTGCCAGCAGCTTGTACCAGGGGGCACACACTGAAGCTTTCTTT.

V is TRBV18 and J is TRBJ2-2, with D possibly TRBD2 on 6 matching bases. This CDR3 spans 13 amino acids. V dropped 1 base and J dropped 7 bases, with 7 bases sitting between them. Germline values: CDR1 KGHSH, CDR2 LQKENI. The CDR3 protein is CASSPQGLGELFF. CDR3 DNA: TGTGCCAGCTCACCACAGGGACTCGGGGAGCTGTTTTTT.

This sequence joins TRBV6-5 and TRBJ1-1; D is unresolved. Germline CDR1 and CDR2: MNHEY and SVGAGI. V lost 8 bases and J 5 bases, leaving 9 bases between the germline ends. This CDR3 comprises 11 residues. The CDR3 here is CASARGTEAFF. The CDR3 nucleotides read TGTGCCAGCGCAAGAGGTACTGAAGCTTTCTTT.

The rearrangement uses TRBV9 and TRBJ2-5; 9 nucleotides line up with TRBD2. The CDR3 is made up of 16 amino acids. The junction had 7 bases not matched to a gene; V was cut back by 2 bases and J by 2 bases. From germline, CDR1 is SGDLS and CDR2 YYNGEE. This chain's CDR3 is CASSVGRLAAQETQYF. CDR3 nucleotides: TGTGCCAGCAGCGTGGGTAGACTAGCGGCTCAAGAGACCCAGTACTTC.

The chain carries TRBV6-5 and TRBJ1-6; 7 nucleotides line up with TRBD1. After removal of 3 bases from V and 7 bases from J, the junction contained 9 bases not matched to a gene. Germline CDR1 reads MNHEY; CDR2 reads SVGAGI. This CDR3 has 16 residues. The CDR3: CASSYALTGANSPLHF. In DNA, the CDR3 is TGTGCCAGCAGTTATGCCCTTACAGGGGCGAATTCACCCCTCCACTTT.

The CDR3 sequence: CASSSRGSNTGELFF. Written as DNA, the CDR3 is TGTGCCAGCAGCTCAAGGGGGTCGAACACCGGGGAGCTGTTTTTT. The J gene is TRBJ2-2, the V gene TRBV7-3, with D maybe TRBD1 (6 bases). The CDR3 loop spans 15 amino acids. Germline CDR1 SGHTA, CDR2 FQGTGA. Trimming pared 4 bases from V and 0 bases from J, leaving 9 bases between.